Below, 7 T cell receptor beta chains from the same sample are listed, as sequenced in a study of cytomegalovirus exposure and HLA in healthy donors. Both 60 Vbeta primers and 13 Jbeta primers went into the PCR. The table came from immunoSEQ multiplex PCR; TCRdb's copy has only in-frame clones and leaves some out. The sample includes more than 90,000 clones. Specimen: PBMCs. The receptors here all came from a man younger than 45 in good health and CMV-seronegative.

In the case of this clone: This specimen includes other DNA sequences encoding the same CDR3. The J gene is TRBJ1-2, the V gene TRBV2; TRBD1 matches at 11 bases. The CDR3 totals 15 residues. Trimming took 5 bases from V and 4 from J; bases not matched to a gene: 6. The germline gives CDR1 SNHLY, CDR2 FYNNEI. The CDR3 region is CASSLPGQGGYGYTF. In nucleotides, the CDR3 is TGTGCCAGCAGTCTTCCGGGACAGGGGGGCTATGGCTACACCTTC.

This rearrangement joins TRBV6-5 to TRBJ1-4, with D possibly being TRBD1 (5 bases). Germline loops: CDR1 MNHEY, CDR2 SVGAGI. CDR3 length: 16 residues. V lost 4 bases to trimming and J lost 3 bases, with 15 bases between them. CDR3 region: CASSSAAGMSNEKLFF. The CDR3 DNA follows: TGTGCCAGCAGTTCCGCGGCAGGGATGTCTAATGAAAAACTGTTTTTT.

V gene TRBV30 combines with J gene TRBJ2-7; 7 nucleotides agree with TRBD2. The CDR3 runs to 11 residues. V was pared by 3 bases and J by 7 bases, with 3 bases of the junction left unmatched. Germline CDR1 reads GTSNPN; CDR2 reads SVGIG (reference sequence). CDR3 protein: CAWSWGGEQYF. CDR3 nucleotides: TGTGCCTGGAGCTGGGGGGGTGAGCAGTACTTC.

The CDR3 loop reads CASRVAGAQETQYF. The CDR3 DNA reads as TGTGCCAGCAGAGTAGCGGGGGCCCAAGAGACCCAGTACTTC. The chain uses TRBV6-1 and TRBJ2-5; 9 positions match TRBD2. The CDR3 contains 14 residues. The V segment lost 6 bases and the J segment 1 base; nucleotides outside the gene matches: 3. Germline CDR1 reads MNHNS; CDR2 reads SASEGT.

V gene TRBV5-1 combines with J gene TRBJ2-7; D is perhaps TRBD1 (5 bases). CDR1 is SGHRS, CDR2 YFSETQ, per germline. V gave up 0 bases and J gave up 4 bases, with 8 bases separating them. This CDR3 has 13 residues. The CDR3 sequence is CASSLVTGYEQYF. In DNA, the CDR3 is TGCGCCAGCAGCTTGGTTACAGGATACGAGCAGTACTTC.

The rearrangement uses TRBV11-2 and TRBJ1-6; TRBD1 agrees at 9 bases. V shed 5 bases, J shed 6 bases, and the junction held 5 bases outside the gene matches. The germline CDR1 and CDR2 sequences are SGHAT and FQNNGV. This CDR3 contains 15 residues. CDR3 region: CASSPRTGANSPLHF. For the CDR3, the DNA is TGTGCCAGCAGCCCGCGGACAGGGGCTAATTCACCCCTCCACTTT. The entire variable domain, with the rest obtained from reference TRBV11-2 and TRBJ1-6, is as follows: EAGVAQSPRYKIIEKRQSVAFWCNPISGHATLYWYQQILGQGPKLLIQFQNNGVVDDSQLPKDRFSAERLKGVDSTLKIQPAKLEDSAVYLCASSPRTGANSPLHFGNGTRLTVT.

V gene TRBV15 combines with J gene TRBJ2-7; TRBD2 is a possible D gene (5 bases). CDR1 and CDR2 from the germline V gene are LNHNV and YYDKDF (reference sequence). Trimming removed 2 bases from V and 5 bases from J, with 13 bases in between. The length of the CDR3 is 14 residues. CDR3 nucleotide sequence: TGTGCCACCAGCAGAAGAGGGCCCCTGGACGAGCAGTACTTC. Protein product: CATSRRGPLDEQYF.